The entry below describes one TCR beta chain. What it binds is unknown. Germline V CDR1 and CDR2: SNHLY, FYNNEI. Trimming pared 2 bases from V and 1 base from J, leaving 11 bases between. The CDR3 is 15 amino acids. These data belong to a study of CD8+ T cells in alopecia areata. cDNA prepared by RNA extraction and subsequent reverse transcription served as the template for sequencing. Clones were sequenced by immunoSEQ multiplex PCR, and TCRdb holds only the in-frame ones, with some missing. The sample has about 270,000 clones, over 45% seen once; the top ten hold about 0.9%. Broader study findings: Among the 100 top clones, expanded CD8+ clones, like scalp clonality, were significantly decreased by tofacitinib.

The sample's treatment: oral pan-JAK inhibitor, 5-10 mg twice daily. It was from PBMCs that CD4+ and CD8+ T cells were sorted. The specimen comprised CD4+ T cells sorted from blood, sampled at approximately week 51, from a patient treated with tofacitinib. This receptor was obtained from a human donor with alopecia areata. The genes are TRBV2 and TRBJ2-5; perhaps TRBD1 as D (6 bases). The CDR3 nucleotides read TGTGCCAGCAGTGAACGCAGGGGCACCCAAGAGACCCAGTACTTC. This translates into CASSERRGTQETQYF.